This TCR beta chain was documented in a study of graft-versus-host responses after intestinal transplantation. As for the study in general: Recipients had multivisceral, liver-intestinal, or isolated intestinal transplants. Recipients across the board were started on anti-thymocyte globulin induction, then kept on tacrolimus and steroids for about 3 years.

Findings and caveats of the study: Early post-transplant HvG declines tracked with peak circulating GvH clone levels. The authors found GvH clones in recipient marrow, some appearing first in ileum or blood.

Germline CDR1 SGHVS, CDR2 FNYEAQ. The CDR3 runs to 12 residues. V lost 1 base and J lost 5, with 5 bases in between. With regard to this clone: As yet, its antigen is unknown.

Using immunoSEQ multiplex PCR, the repertoire was profiled, and TCRdb retains in-frame clones only, with some absent. Here the sample spans about 120,000 clones, 95% being singletons. This clonotype was sampled from a human donor who received an intestinal transplant. The sequences come from unstimulated CD8+ T cells sorted from spleen or lymph node cells, collected before intestinal transplant. This sequence joins TRBV7-6 and TRBJ2-5, with D hard to call. CDR3 sequence (DNA): TGTGCCAGCAGCTTAGATGGGGAGACCCAGTACTTC. The encoded protein is CASSLDGETQYF. Full variable domain (rest looked up from reference TRBV7-6 and TRBJ2-5): GAGVSQSPRYKVTKRGQDVALRCDPISGHVSLYWYRQALGQGPEFLTYFNYEAQQDKSGLPNDRFSAERPEGSISTLTIQRTEQRDSAMYRCASSLDGETQYFGPGTRLLVL.